The clone carrying this TCR beta chain was found a few times. Primers used in a second PCR of roughly 6 to 11 cycles were a sample-barcoded 5' primer and a J-beta primer mix. MiXCR, run by TCRdb on the 5' RACE reads, gives a single entry per CDR3 protein. The sample yields 1.5 million to 2 million distinct CDR3 sequences, about 39% seen once. This record comes from a study of blood T cells in healthy people across ages. Trimming shortened V by 5 bases and J by 1 base, and 15 bases separated the two germline ends. Germline assignment: CDR1 SGHTA and CDR2 FQGNSA. CDR3 size: 17 residues. Specimen: blood. The TCR comes from a human donor in good health. The chain joins TRBV7-2 to TRBJ2-6; possibly TRBD1 for D (5 bases). The CDR3 loop reads CASSKSGKSSGANVLTF. The CDR3 coding sequence is TGTGCCAGCAGCAAGTCAGGGAAATCATCTGGGGCCAACGTCCTGACTTTC.